These T cell receptor beta chains were read from a single sample in a study of CD8+ T cells in alopecia areata. Data came from immunoSEQ multiplex PCR; TCRdb stores just in-frame clones and leaves some out. The sample lists approximately 140,000 clones; over 45% were seen once. What was sequenced was CD4+ T cells sorted from blood. The receptors here all came from a human donor with alopecia areata. Both conserved end residues are part of each CDR3. The D gene is left open where the match is weak. Size values are once, few and many counts, or a class for expanded clones, and some rows have none.

.,TRBV11-2,.,TRBJ2-5,CASSYSQEETQYF,TGTGCCAGCAGCTACAGCCAGGAAGAGACCCAGTACTTC
.,TRBV30,.,TRBJ1-2,CAWTVSNYGYTF,TGTGCCTGGACAGTTTCTAACTATGGCTACACCTTC
few,TRBV9,.,TRBJ2-7,CASSVEAVVSYEQYF,TGTGCCAGCAGCGTAGAGGCGGTCGTGAGCTACGAGCAGTACTTC
.,TRBV5-1,.,TRBJ2-7,CASSLGQTPYEQYF,TGCGCCAGCAGCTTGGGCCAGACCCCCTACGAGCAGTACTTC
.,TRBV29-1,.,TRBJ2-7,CSVGDGYEQYF,TGCAGCGTTGGTGACGGCTACGAGCAGTACTTC
.,TRBV9,.,TRBJ1-1,CASSPTGMNTEAFF,TGTGCCAGCAGCCCAACAGGCATGAACACTGAAGCTTTCTTT
few,TRBV12-5,.,TRBJ1-2,CASGLGKGQLYGYTF,TGTGCTAGTGGTTTGGGGAAGGGGCAGCTCTATGGCTACACCTTC
once,TRBV7-3,.,TRBJ2-2,CASSKQGANTGELFF,TGTGCCAGCAGTAAACAGGGAGCGAACACCGGGGAGCTGTTTTTT
.,TRBV29-1,.,TRBJ2-1,CSVARQATFYNEQFF,TGCAGCGTTGCCCGACAGGCAACCTTCTACAATGAGCAGTTCTTC
.,TRBV14,TRBD2,TRBJ2-1,CASSLTSGPWDEQFF,TGTGCCAGCAGCCTAACTAGCGGGCCCTGGGATGAGCAGTTCTTC
.,TRBV7-9,.,TRBJ2-7,CASSGGAGEAYEQYF,TGTGCCAGCAGCGGAGGGGCAGGGGAAGCCTACGAGCAGTACTTC
.,TRBV29-1,.,TRBJ2-1,CSVVFFNEQFF,TGCAGCGTCGTCTTTTTTAATGAGCAGTTCTTC
once,TRBV6-6,.,TRBJ2-5,CASSYQETQYF,TGTGCCAGCAGTTACCAAGAGACCCAGTACTTC
.,TRBV29-1,.,TRBJ1-2,CSALHPGLRLNYGYTF,TGCAGCGCCCTACATCCGGGACTGAGACTTAACTATGGCTACACCTTC
.,TRBV7-2,.,TRBJ2-3,CASSINRADTQYF,TGTGCCAGCAGCATCAACAGGGCAGATACGCAGTATTTT
few,TRBV29-1,TRBD2,TRBJ2-7,CSVGGLAGDEQYF,TGCAGCGTTGGAGGGCTAGCGGGGGACGAGCAGTACTTC
few,TRBV6-5,.,TRBJ2-3,CASSYSSRKYTQYF,TGTGCCAGCAGTTACTCGAGTCGGAAGTATACGCAGTATTTT
few,TRBV19,TRBD1,TRBJ2-5,CASSIGQGAQETQYF,TGTGCCAGTAGTATAGGACAGGGAGCACAAGAGACCCAGTACTTC
.,TRBV28,.,TRBJ2-5,CASSTITPRAMQYF,TGTGCCAGCAGTACCATCACCCCACGGGCCATGCAGTACTTC